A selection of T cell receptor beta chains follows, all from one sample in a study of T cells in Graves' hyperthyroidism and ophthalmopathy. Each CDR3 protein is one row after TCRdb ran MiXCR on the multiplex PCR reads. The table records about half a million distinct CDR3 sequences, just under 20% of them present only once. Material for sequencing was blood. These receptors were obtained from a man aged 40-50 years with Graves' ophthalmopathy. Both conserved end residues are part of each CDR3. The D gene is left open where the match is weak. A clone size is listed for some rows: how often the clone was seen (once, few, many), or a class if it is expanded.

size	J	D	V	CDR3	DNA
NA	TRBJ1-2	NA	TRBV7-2	CASSLFRSDGYTF	TGTGCCAGCAGCTTATTTAGGAGCGATGGCTACACCTTC
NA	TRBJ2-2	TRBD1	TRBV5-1	CASSLQGLWNTGELFF	TGTGCCAGCAGCTTACAGGGGCTTTGGAACACCGGGGAGCTGTTTTTT
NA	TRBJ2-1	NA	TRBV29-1	CSVARGTTYNEQFF	TGCAGCGTTGCGAGGGGGACTACCTACAATGAGCAGTTCTTC
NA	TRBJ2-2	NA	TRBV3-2	CASTERPTSGRARWAGELFF	TGTGCCAGCACCGAGCGGCCGACTAGCGGGAGGGCCCGTTGGGCCGGGGAGCTGTTTTTT
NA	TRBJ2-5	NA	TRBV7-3	CASSLRWGGETQYF	TGTGCCAGCAGCTTAAGGTGGGGTGGCGAGACCCAGTACTTC
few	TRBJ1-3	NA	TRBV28	CASRMEESSGNTIYF	TGTGCCAGCAGAATGGAGGAGAGCTCTGGAAACACCATATATTTT
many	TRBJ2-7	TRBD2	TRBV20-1	CSARTSGTVGEQYF	TGCAGTGCTAGGACCAGCGGGACCGTAGGCGAGCAGTACTTC
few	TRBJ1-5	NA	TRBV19	CASSTGDLGNQPQHF	TGTGCCAGTAGTACAGGGGATTTGGGCAATCAGCCCCAGCATTTT
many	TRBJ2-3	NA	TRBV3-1	CASSQDWSQPRSDTQYF	TGTGCCAGCAGCCAAGACTGGAGCCAACCCCGTTCAGATACGCAGTATTTT
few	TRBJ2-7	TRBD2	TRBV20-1	CSAITGTSGGNEQYF	TGCAGTGCTATCACCGGGACTAGCGGGGGAAACGAGCAGTACTTC
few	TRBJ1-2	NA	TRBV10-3	CAISGIRGRETDYGYTF	TGTGCCATCAGCGGAATTAGAGGCCGAGAAACGGACTATGGCTACACCTTC
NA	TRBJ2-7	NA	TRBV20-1	CSAAQGGAEQYF	TGCAGTGCTGCCCAGGGAGGCGCCGAGCAGTACTTC
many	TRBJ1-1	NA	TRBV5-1	CASSLAPTENTEAFF	TGCGCCAGCAGCTTGGCCCCGACTGAGAACACTGAAGCTTTCTTT
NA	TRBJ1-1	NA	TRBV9	CASSRSGVPEAFF	TGTGCCAGCAGCCGGAGCGGTGTGCCTGAAGCTTTCTTT
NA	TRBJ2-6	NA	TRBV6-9	CASINQGFGANVLTF	TGTGCCAGCATTAATCAGGGTTTTGGGGCCAACGTCCTGACTTTC
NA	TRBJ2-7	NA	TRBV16	CASSQGSIEQYF	TGTGCCAGCAGCCAAGGTAGCATCGAGCAGTACTTC
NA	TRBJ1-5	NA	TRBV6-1	CASSVRGQPQHF	TGTGCCAGCAGTGTCCGGGGGCAGCCCCAGCATTTT
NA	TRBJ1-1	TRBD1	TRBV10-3	CAISGGTGINTEAFF	TGTGCCATCAGTGGAGGGACAGGGATAAACACTGAAGCTTTCTTT
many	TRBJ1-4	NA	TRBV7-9	CASSLGGTSHEKLFF	TGTGCCAGCAGCTTAGGAGGAACAAGCCATGAAAAACTGTTTTTT
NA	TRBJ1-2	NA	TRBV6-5	CASSYLFPGTQDYGYTF	TGTGCCAGCAGTTACCTTTTCCCCGGGACTCAGGACTATGGCTACACCTTC
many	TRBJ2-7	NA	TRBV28	CASSPTRFSYEQYF	TGTGCCAGCAGTCCGACAAGGTTCTCCTACGAGCAGTACTTC
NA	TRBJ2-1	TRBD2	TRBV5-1	CASRPLADSYNEQLF	TGCGCCAGCCGCCCACTAGCGGACTCCTACAATGAGCAGCTCTTC
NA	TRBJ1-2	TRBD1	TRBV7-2	CASSSQGQGAGGYTF	TGTGCCAGCAGCTCCCAGGGACAGGGGGCTGGAGGCTACACCTTC
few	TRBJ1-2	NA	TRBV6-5	CASSYYGVGYTF	TGTGCCAGCAGTTACTACGGGGTCGGCTACACCTTC
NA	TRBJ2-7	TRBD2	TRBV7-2	CASSFAAGAYEQYF	TGTGCCAGCAGCTTTGCGGCGGGGGCCTACGAGCAGTACTTC
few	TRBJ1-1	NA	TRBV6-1	CASTKGGAGTEAFF	TGTGCCAGCACCAAGGGGGGCGCGGGGACTGAAGCTTTCTTT
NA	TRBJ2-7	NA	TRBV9	CASSVAPSVSYEQYF	TGTGCCAGCAGCGTAGCTCCTAGCGTTTCCTACGAGCAGTACTTC
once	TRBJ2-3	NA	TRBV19	CATAGGVTDTQYF	TGTGCCACCGCCGGGGGAGTCACAGATACGCAGTATTTT
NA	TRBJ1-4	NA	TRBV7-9	CASSLVPRDPEKLFF	TGTGCCAGCAGCTTAGTTCCCCGGGACCCTGAAAAACTGTTTTTT
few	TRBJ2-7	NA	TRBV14	CASSHSPYEQYF	TGTGCCAGCAGCCACTCACCCTACGAGCAGTACTTC
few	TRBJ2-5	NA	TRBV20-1	CSARDLGNQETQYF	TGCAGTGCTAGAGATTTGGGGAACCAAGAGACCCAGTACTTC
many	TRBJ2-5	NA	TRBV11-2	CASSLGSGVETQYF	TGTGCCAGCAGCTTAGGATCCGGTGTTGAGACCCAGTACTTC
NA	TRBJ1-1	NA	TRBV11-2	CASSPSQQIGAFF	TGTGCCAGCAGCCCGTCCCAGCAGATCGGGGCTTTCTTT
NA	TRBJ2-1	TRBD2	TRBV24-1	CATSAPGLLYNEQFF	TGTGCCACCAGTGCACCGGGACTATTATACAATGAGCAGTTCTTC
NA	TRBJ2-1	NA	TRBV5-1	CASSSGDWDNEQFF	TGCGCCAGCAGCTCCGGAGATTGGGACAATGAGCAGTTCTTC
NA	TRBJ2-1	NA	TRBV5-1	CASSLAGLHEQFF	TGCGCCAGCAGCTTGGCAGGGCTCCATGAGCAGTTCTTC
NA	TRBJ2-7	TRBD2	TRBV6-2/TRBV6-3	CASSPQRTSGSYEQYF	TGTGCCAGCAGTCCCCAACGGACTAGCGGGTCCTACGAGCAGTACTTC
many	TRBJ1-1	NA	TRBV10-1	CASSGQKGGEGTEAFF	TGCGCCAGCAGTGGACAAAAGGGGGGTGAGGGCACTGAAGCTTTCTTT
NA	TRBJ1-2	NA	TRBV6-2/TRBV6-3	CASSYGSRDPSNYGYTF	TGTGCCAGCAGTTATGGAAGCAGGGACCCTTCTAACTATGGCTACACCTTC
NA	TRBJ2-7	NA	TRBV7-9	CASSSHPSGNEQYF	TGTGCCAGCAGCTCACATCCCTCAGGGAACGAGCAGTACTTC
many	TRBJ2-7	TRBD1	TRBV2	CASLRTGGTEQYF	TGTGCCAGCCTTAGGACAGGGGGGACCGAGCAGTACTTC
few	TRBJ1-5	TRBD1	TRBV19	CASSDRGGVNNQPQHF	TGTGCCAGTAGTGACAGGGGAGGTGTTAACAATCAGCCCCAGCATTTT
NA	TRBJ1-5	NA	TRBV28	CASTLHSSNQPQHF	TGTGCCAGCACCCTGCACAGCTCCAATCAGCCCCAGCATTTT
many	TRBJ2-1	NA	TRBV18	CASSPPPRVEQFF	TGTGCCAGCTCACCACCCCCCAGGGTCGAGCAGTTCTTC
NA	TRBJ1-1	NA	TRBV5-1	CASRPRDGLLNTEAFF	TGCGCCAGCAGGCCCCGGGACGGACTATTGAACACTGAAGCTTTCTTT
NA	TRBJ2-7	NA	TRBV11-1	CASSLPDFPSYEQYF	TGTGCCAGCAGCTTGCCGGACTTCCCCTCCTACGAGCAGTACTTC
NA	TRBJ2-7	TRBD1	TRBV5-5	CASSLQTGNYEQYF	TGTGCCAGCAGTCTTCAGACAGGGAACTACGAGCAGTACTTC
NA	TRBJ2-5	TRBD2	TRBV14	CASSQDNGLAGETQYF	TGTGCCAGCAGCCAAGATAACGGACTAGCGGGGGAGACCCAGTACTTC
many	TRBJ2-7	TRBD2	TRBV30	CAWSMGLAADEQYF	TGTGCCTGGAGTATGGGACTAGCGGCTGACGAGCAGTACTTC
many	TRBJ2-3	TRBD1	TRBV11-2	CASSLGDRGADTQYF	TGTGCCAGCAGCTTAGGGGACAGGGGTGCAGATACGCAGTATTTT
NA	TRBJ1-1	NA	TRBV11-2	CASSFDSGSLAFF	TGTGCCAGCAGCTTCGACAGTGGCTCTTTGGCTTTCTTT
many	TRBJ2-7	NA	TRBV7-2	CASSLAGGMYEQYF	TGTGCCAGCAGCTTAGCTGGCGGGATGTACGAGCAGTACTTC
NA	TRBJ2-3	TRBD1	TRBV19	CASSIGGGPTDTQYF	TGTGCCAGTAGTATAGGAGGGGGCCCCACAGATACGCAGTATTTT
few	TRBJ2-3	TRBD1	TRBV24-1	CATSDPGQVGDTQYF	TGTGCCACCAGTGATCCCGGACAGGTGGGGGATACGCAGTATTTT
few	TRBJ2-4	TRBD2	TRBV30	CAWRGSGRGYF	TGTGCCTGGAGGGGTAGCGGGAGAGGGTACTTC
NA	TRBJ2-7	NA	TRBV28	CASRLLHRPYEQYF	TGTGCCAGCAGGTTGCTACACAGGCCCTACGAGCAGTACTTC
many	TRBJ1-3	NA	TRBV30	CAWSGPGRADTIYF	TGTGCCTGGAGTGGGCCGGGCAGGGCTGACACCATATATTTT